The clone carrying this T cell receptor beta chain was recorded at least ten times. Its antigen is still unknown. Moderate-to-severe activity, CAS ≥3, NOSPECS ≥4 and a duration under 3 months were seen in donors with ophthalmopathy. From fresh peripheral blood, 8 to 10 ml in volume, the PBMCs were obtained. Using RNA transcripts, the TCR beta CDR3 regions were amplified. HTBI primers were employed in first-round RT-PCR, then a second-round multiplex PCR followed. TCRdb itself ran the multiplex PCR reads through MiXCR, one entry per CDR3 protein. This table has nearly 400,000 distinct CDR3 sequences, approximately 20% appearing once. This record comes from a study of Graves' ophthalmopathy and Graves' hyperthyroidism. Study-wide context: Specimen type is peripheral blood, obtained at initial diagnosis before any treatment.

Study findings and constraints: Detection in blood was also observed for most expanded thyroid clonotypes above 0.001 frequency.

This TCR was recovered from a woman younger than 30 with Graves' ophthalmopathy. The sequenced sample was peripheral blood.

DNA of the CDR3: TGCAGCGTCAATCAGGGGGCCAAAAACATTCAGTACTTC. Its translation: CSVNQGAKNIQYF. The chain couples TRBV29-1 to TRBJ2-4; maybe TRBD1 (6 bases). CDR1 is SQVTM, CDR2 ANQGSEA, per germline. V was shortened by 6 bases and J by 1 base, with 10 bases between the two germline ends. There are 13 residues in the CDR3.